This T cell receptor beta chain was recovered during a study of glioma-infiltrating T cells. Study-level background: Samples included WHO grade II oligodendrogliomas or astrocytomas and initial-diagnosis grade IV glioblastomas. Glioma patients had dexamethasone for six or fewer days before surgery. Study-wide findings and caveats: Shared blood CDR3 signature motifs marked patients with low tissue-blood divergence.

For this clonotype: Its specificity is unknown. A much larger clone lies a single base off, so this may be a read error.

The V and J ends lost 7 bases and 2 bases respectively, with 6 bases between them. The CDR3 consists of 12 residues. Amplification of TCR alpha and beta CDR3 regions from RNA used iRepertoire nested multiplex PCR. Input was roughly 95-450 ng of tissue mRNA or PBMC total RNA. TCRdb reprocessed the multiplex PCR reads via MiXCR and lists one record per CDR3 protein. The repertoire includes approximately 400,000 distinct CDR3 sequences, 41% of them detected once, and 9.5% to 15% sits in the top ten. Sample: glioma tissue, nonneoplastic brain tissue, or PBMCs (not recorded which). V usage is TRBV12-3 or TRBV12-4 and J usage is TRBJ1-5; no reliable D call. The clonotype was recovered from a human donor with low-grade glioma or glioblastoma, undergoing nonglioma brain surgery, or in good health (not recorded which). This CDR3 reads CASNRGNQPQHF. CDR3 bases: TGTGCCAGCAACCGAGGCAATCAGCCCCAGCATTTT.